This T cell receptor (beta chain) emerged from a study of T cell responses to AZD1222 COVID-19 vaccine. General observations from the study: Repertoire samples came only from after the peak T cell response. Reports say nearly half of spike-specific TCRs go after unmutated variant regions.

A remark on this clone: The antigen remains undetermined.

Libraries were prepared by immunoSEQ multiplex PCR; TCRdb keeps only in-frame clonotypes and omits some of them. Here the sample spans around 110,000 clones, 85% to 95% being singletons. The germline gives CDR1 MDHEN, CDR2 SYDVKM. The CDR3 is 14 amino acids. The chain employs TRBV28 and TRBJ2-7; TRBD1 is a possible D gene (5 bases). The material was peripheral blood, obtained on day 0 of AZD1222 vaccination. The source is an adult in good health. CDR3 sequence: CALASATGLQGQYF. CDR3 nucleotide sequence: TGTGCTTTAGCTTCGGCCACCGGCCTTCAGGGGCAGTACTTC.